Shown below are 3 T cell receptor beta chains from a single sample sequenced in a study of T-cell reconstitution after alpha-beta-depleted transplantation in children. Preparation of the TCRbeta library was carried out with unique molecular identifiers. TCRdb called the PCR reads again in MiXCR, with one record for every CDR3 protein. The profile shows some 110,000 distinct CDR3 sequences, over 9% of them singletons. The sample was PBMCs, taken before TCRalphabeta/CD19-depleted stem cell transplant. These receptors came from a boy aged 2 to 10 with acute lymphoblastic leukemia, due to receive a stem cell transplant.

This clonotype was seen a handful of times. The chain links TRBV27 to TRBJ2-7; D assignment may be TRBD1 or TRBD2 (6 bases each). This CDR3 contains 15 residues. V was trimmed by 2 bases and J by 2 bases, leaving 13 bases between them. In germline, CDR1 is MNHEY, CDR2 SMNVEV (reference sequence). In DNA form, the CDR3 reads TGTGCCAGCAGTTTAGCGGGACACGGAACCTACGAGCAGTACTTC. Translating it yields CASSLAGHGTYEQYF.

This clonotype was recorded many times. This chain connects TRBV7-2 to TRBJ1-1; 11 bases align to TRBD1. The junction had 9 bases not matched to a gene; V was cut back by 4 bases and J by 5 bases. This CDR3 spans 16 amino acids. Per germline, CDR1 SGHTA and CDR2 FQGNSA. CDR3 bases: TGTGCCAGCAGCTCCGGACAGGGGGCGCGGAGGACTGAAGCTTTCTTT. Its protein product is CASSSGQGARRTEAFF.

The V gene is TRBV10-1, the J gene TRBJ1-4; 10 bases map to TRBD1. The CDR3 runs to 14 residues. With 8 bases clipped from V and 5 bases from J, the junction kept 5 bases outside the gene matches. Germline V CDR1 and CDR2: WNHNN, SYGVQD (reference sequence). CDR3 region: CASPPGQGNEKLFF. The DNA of the CDR3 is TGCGCCAGCCCCCCGGGACAGGGGAATGAAAAACTGTTTTTT.